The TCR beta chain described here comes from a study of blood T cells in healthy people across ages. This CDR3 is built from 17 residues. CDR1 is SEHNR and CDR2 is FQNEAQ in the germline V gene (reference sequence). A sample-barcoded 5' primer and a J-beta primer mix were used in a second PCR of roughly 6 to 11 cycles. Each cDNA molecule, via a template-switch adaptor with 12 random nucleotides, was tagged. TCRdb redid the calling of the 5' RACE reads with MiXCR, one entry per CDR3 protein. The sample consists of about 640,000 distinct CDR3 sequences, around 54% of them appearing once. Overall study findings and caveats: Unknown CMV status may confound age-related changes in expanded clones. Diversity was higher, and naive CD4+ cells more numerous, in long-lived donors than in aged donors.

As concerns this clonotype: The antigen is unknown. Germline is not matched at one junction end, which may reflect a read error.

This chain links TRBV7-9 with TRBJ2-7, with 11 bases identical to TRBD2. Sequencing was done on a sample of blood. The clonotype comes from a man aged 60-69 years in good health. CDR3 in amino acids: CANSSPLAGGFSYEQYF. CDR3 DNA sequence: TGTGCCAACAGCTCCCCCCTAGCGGGGGGCTTCTCCTACGAGCAGTACTTC.